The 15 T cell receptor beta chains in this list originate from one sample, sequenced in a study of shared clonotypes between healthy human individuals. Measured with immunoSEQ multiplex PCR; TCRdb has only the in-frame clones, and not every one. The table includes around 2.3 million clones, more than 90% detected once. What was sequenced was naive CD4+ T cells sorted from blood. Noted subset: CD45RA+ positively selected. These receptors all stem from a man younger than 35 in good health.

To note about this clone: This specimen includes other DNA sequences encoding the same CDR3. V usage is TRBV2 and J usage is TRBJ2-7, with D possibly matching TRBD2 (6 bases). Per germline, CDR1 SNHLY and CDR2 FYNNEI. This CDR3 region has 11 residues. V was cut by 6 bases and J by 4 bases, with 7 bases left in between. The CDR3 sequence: CASRLAYEQYF. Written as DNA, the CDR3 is TGTGCCAGCAGGCTAGCGTACGAGCAGTACTTC.

CDR3 coding DNA: TGTGCCAGGGGCAGGGCGGGGGGCCCCTACGAGCAGTACTTC. This sequence encodes CARGRAGGPYEQYF. V and J are TRBV2 and TRBJ2-7, with 8 bases matching TRBD2. This CDR3 region has 14 residues. Germline assignment: CDR1 SNHLY and CDR2 FYNNEI. The V segment lost 9 bases and the J segment 2 bases; nucleotides outside the gene matches: 9.

The CDR3 loop is CASSPWGDNSPLHF. The CDR3 coding sequence is TGTGCCAGCTCACCGTGGGGGGATAATTCACCCCTCCACTTT. V and J are TRBV18 and TRBJ1-6, with TRBD1 as a possible D gene (5 bases). Trimming stripped 3 bases from V and 5 bases from J, with 8 bases between. This CDR3 has 14 residues. Germline CDR1 reads KGHSH; CDR2 reads LQKENI.

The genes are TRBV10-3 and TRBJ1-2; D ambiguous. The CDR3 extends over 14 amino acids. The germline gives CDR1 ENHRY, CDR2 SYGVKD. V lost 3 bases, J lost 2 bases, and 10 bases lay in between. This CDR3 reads CAISDLGLNYGYTF. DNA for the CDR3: TGTGCCATCAGTGATCTGGGGTTAAACTATGGCTACACCTTC.

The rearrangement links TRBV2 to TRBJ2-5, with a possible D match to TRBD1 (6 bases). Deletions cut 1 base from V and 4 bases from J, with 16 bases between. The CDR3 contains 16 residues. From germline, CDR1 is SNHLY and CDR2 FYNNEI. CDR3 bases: TGTGCCAGCAGTGAAGAAGGTGGGGGCATTGGAGAGACCCAGTACTTC. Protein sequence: CASSEEGGGIGETQYF. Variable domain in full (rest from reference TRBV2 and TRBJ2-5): EPEVTQTPSHQVTQMGQEVILRCVPISNHLYFYWYRQILGQKVEFLVSFYNNEISEKSEIFDDQFSVERPDGSNFTLKIRSTKLEDSAMYFCASSEEGGGIGETQYFGPGTRLLVL.

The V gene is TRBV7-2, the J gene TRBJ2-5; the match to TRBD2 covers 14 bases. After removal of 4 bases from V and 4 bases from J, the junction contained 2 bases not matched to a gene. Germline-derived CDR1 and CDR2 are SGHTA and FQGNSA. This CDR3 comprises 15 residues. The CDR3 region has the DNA TGTGCCAGCAGCTCGGGACTAGCGGGAGTAGAGACCCAGTACTTC. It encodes CASSSGLAGVETQYF.

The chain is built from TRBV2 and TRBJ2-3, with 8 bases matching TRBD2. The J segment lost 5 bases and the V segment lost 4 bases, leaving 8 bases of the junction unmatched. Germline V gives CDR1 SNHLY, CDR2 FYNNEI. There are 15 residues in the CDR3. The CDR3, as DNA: TGTGCCAGCAGTGCGGCGGGGGGCACCATAGATACGCAGTATTTT. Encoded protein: CASSAAGGTIDTQYF.

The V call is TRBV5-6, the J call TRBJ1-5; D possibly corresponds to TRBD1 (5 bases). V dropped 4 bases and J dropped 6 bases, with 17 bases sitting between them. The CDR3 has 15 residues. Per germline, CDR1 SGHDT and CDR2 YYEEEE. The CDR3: CASSTLGRGAQPQHF. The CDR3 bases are TGTGCCAGCAGCACCCTAGGGAGGGGAGCTCAGCCCCAGCATTTT.

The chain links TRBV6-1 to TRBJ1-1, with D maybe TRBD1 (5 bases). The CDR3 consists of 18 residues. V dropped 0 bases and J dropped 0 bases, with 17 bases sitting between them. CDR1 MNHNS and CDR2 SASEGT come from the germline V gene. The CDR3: CASSEAGAGKVMNTEAFF. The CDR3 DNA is TGTGCCAGCAGTGAAGCGGGCGCAGGGAAGGTTATGAACACTGAAGCTTTCTTT.

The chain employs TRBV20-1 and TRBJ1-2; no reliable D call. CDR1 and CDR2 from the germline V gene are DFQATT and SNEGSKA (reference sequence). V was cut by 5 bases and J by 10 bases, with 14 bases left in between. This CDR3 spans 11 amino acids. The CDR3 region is CSAWVSFAYTF. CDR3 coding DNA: TGCAGTGCTTGGGTCTCTTTTGCCTACACCTTC.

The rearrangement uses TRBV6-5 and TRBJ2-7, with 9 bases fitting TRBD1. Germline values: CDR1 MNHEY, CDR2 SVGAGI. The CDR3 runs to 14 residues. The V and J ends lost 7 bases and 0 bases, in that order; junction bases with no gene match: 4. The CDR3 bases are TGTGCCAGCAACGACAGGGGGAGCTCCTACGAGCAGTACTTC. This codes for CASNDRGSSYEQYF.

CDR3 nucleotide sequence: TGTGCCAGTAGTACAACCACCCCGGGGTATGGCTACACCTTC. This gives the protein CASSTTTPGYGYTF. The chain employs TRBV19 and TRBJ1-2; the D is unclear. The ends were cut back, 4 bases at V and 5 bases at J, with 14 bases in the middle. Germline lookup yields CDR1 LNHDA and CDR2 SQIVND (reference sequence). This CDR3 has 14 residues. Looking up the rest from reference TRBV19 and TRBJ1-2 gives the full variable domain: DGGITQSPKYLFRKEGQNVTLSCEQNLNHDAMYWYRQDPGQGLRLIYYSQIVNDFQKGDIAEGYSVSREKKESFPLTVTSAQKNPTAFYLCASSTTTPGYGYTFGSGTRLTVV.

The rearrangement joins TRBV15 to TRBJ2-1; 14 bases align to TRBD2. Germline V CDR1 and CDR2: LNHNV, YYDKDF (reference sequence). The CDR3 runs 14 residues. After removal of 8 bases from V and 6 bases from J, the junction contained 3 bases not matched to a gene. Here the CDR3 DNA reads TGTGCCACCCCCGGGACTAGCGGGGGCAATGAGCAGTTCTTC. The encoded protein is CATPGTSGGNEQFF.

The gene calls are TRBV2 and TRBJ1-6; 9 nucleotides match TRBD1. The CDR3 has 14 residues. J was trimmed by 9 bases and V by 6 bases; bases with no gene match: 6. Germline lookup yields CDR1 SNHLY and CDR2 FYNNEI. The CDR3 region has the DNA TGTGCCAGCAGGGAACAGGGGGCTGTTTCACCCCTCCACTTT. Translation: CASREQGAVSPLHF.

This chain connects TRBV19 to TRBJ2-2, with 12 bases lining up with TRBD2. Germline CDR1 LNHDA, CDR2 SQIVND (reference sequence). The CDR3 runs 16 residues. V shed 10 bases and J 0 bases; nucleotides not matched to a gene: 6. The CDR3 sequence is CATSLAGGSNTGELFF. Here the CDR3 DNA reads TGTGCCACCTCACTAGCGGGGGGTTCGAACACCGGGGAGCTGTTTTTT.